The 7 T cell receptor beta chains below come from one sample, sequenced in a study of blood T cells in healthy people across ages. A second PCR of 7 to 11 cycles used a sample-barcoded 5' primer and a J-beta primer mix. TCRdb called the 5' RACE reads again in MiXCR, with one record for every CDR3 protein. The sample has 800,000 or so distinct CDR3 sequences; 25% are singletons. This sample was also put to use in a study of T cells of mothers and their children.

The material sequenced was blood. The receptors stem from a boy younger than 18 in good health.

This clonotype was counted ten times or more. The rearrangement uses TRBV18 and TRBJ2-5; unclear D gene. V lost 2 bases and J lost 6, with 19 bases in between. Germline values: CDR1 KGHSH, CDR2 LQKENI. This CDR3 is built from 16 residues. In nucleotides, the CDR3 is TGTGCCAGCTCACCATACAGAGAGGCCCGTCAGAAGACCCAGTACTTC. Its protein is CASSPYREARQKTQYF.

This clonotype was picked up a small number of times. The rearrangement links TRBV5-1 to TRBJ2-5; possibly TRBD2 for D (6 bases). TRBJ2-7 explains the end of the DNA better; the J call may be wrong. Germline loops: CDR1 SGHRS, CDR2 YFSETQ. The CDR3 extends over 15 amino acids. Here the CDR3 DNA reads TGCGCCAGCAGGTTAGGGGCGGGACCGAATTACGAGCAGTACTTC. This sequence encodes CASRLGAGPNYEQYF.

This clonotype was detected many times. The chain combines TRBV29-1 with TRBJ1-2; 7 bases are a match to TRBD1. The trim removed 5 bases at V and 7 bases at J, leaving 7 bases unmatched. CDR1 and CDR2 (germline): SQVTM, ANQGSEA. The CDR3 consists of 12 residues. In DNA, the CDR3 is TGCAGCGTTCTTACAGGGGCGCCTGGCTACACCTTC. It yields the protein CSVLTGAPGYTF.

This clonotype was counted only a few times. The rearrangement links TRBV10-2 to TRBJ2-2, with TRBD2 matching over 7 bases. The V and J ends lost 0 bases and 4 bases, in that order; junction bases with no gene match: 5. Germline loops: CDR1 WSHSY, CDR2 SAAADI. There are 16 residues in the CDR3. CDR3 sequence reads: CASSESAGVPTGELFF. The CDR3 DNA follows: TGCGCCAGCAGTGAGTCGGCGGGAGTGCCCACCGGGGAGCTGTTTTTT.

The V call is TRBV20-1, the J call TRBJ1-6, with a tentative D call TRBD1 (6 bases). Germline CDR1 reads DFQATT; CDR2 reads SNEGSKA (reference sequence). The CDR3 sequence is 18 residues long. The germline V and J ends were trimmed by 0 bases and 2 bases, with 17 bases remaining between them. CDR3 residues: CSAREGSRGETYNSPLHF. The DNA of the CDR3 is TGCAGTGCTAGAGAGGGGTCGAGGGGGGAAACCTATAATTCACCCCTCCACTTT.

The table lists this clonotype with a few counts. The chain links TRBV29-1 to TRBJ2-5, with no clear D. CDR1 and CDR2 from the germline V gene are SQVTM and ANQGSEA. Trimming stripped 6 bases from V and 2 bases from J, with 10 bases between. The CDR3 runs 12 residues. CDR3 protein: CSVATSQETQYF. In nucleotides, the CDR3 is TGCAGCGTCGCGACTTCACAAGAGACCCAGTACTTC.

The J gene is TRBJ2-5, the V gene TRBV12-3 or TRBV12-4; 8 nucleotides agree with TRBD1. There are 15 residues in the CDR3. Trimming took 3 bases from V and 1 from J; bases not matched to a gene: 4. CDR3 in DNA: TGTGCCAGCAGTTTTGGTCAGGGGGCCCAAGAGACCCAGTACTTC. Translating it yields CASSFGQGAQETQYF.